Listed below are T cell receptor beta chains from one sample, sequenced in a study of blood T cells in healthy people across ages. MiXCR was run by TCRdb on the 5' RACE reads, yielding one entry per CDR3 protein. The table includes roughly 1.6 million distinct CDR3 sequences, roughly 32% detected once. The specimen was blood. The receptors originated from a young woman in good health. Each CDR3 is given without its conserved first and last residue. The order of the fields is V gene, J gene, CDR3 protein.

V: TRBV2; J: TRBJ1-2; CDR3: ASKGSRTGNYGYT
V: TRBV12-5; J: TRBJ1-2; CDR3: ASGLEVGGPGGYT
V: TRBV9; J: TRBJ2-7; CDR3: ASSVGQGVFYEQY
V: TRBV27; J: .; CDR3: ASSYAGQGAYEQY
V: TRBV7-3; J: TRBJ2-1; CDR3: ASSYYPGTSSYNEQF
V: TRBV27; J: TRBJ1-5; CDR3: ASSWYRNQPQH
V: TRBV20-1; J: TRBJ2-7; CDR3: SAIDSLEQY
V: TRBV6-1; J: TRBJ2-3; CDR3: ASSGGRQDTDTQY
V: TRBV20-1; J: TRBJ2-5; CDR3: SAREGGKTETQY
V: TRBV20-1; J: TRBJ2-1; CDR3: SARSASETGYEQF
V: TRBV12-3/TRBV12-4; J: TRBJ2-1; CDR3: ASSLGTSTL
V: TRBV15; J: TRBJ2-5; CDR3: ATSRYAGDRETQY
V: TRBV6-5; J: TRBJ2-1; CDR3: ASSLQGSDDNEQF
V: TRBV20-1; J: TRBJ1-1; CDR3: SARLRDRGPGTEAF
V: TRBV20-1; J: TRBJ2-5; CDR3: SAISGVTFLGTQY
V: TRBV27; J: TRBJ2-5; CDR3: ASSFPEKETQY
V: TRBV7-9; J: TRBJ2-5; CDR3: ASSLQEGAQY
V: TRBV5-1; J: TRBJ1-1; CDR3: TSSAQGGDNTEAF
V: TRBV3-1; J: TRBJ2-1; CDR3: ASSQGGWGEQF
V: TRBV7-6; J: TRBJ1-1; CDR3: ASSPLSSMNTEAF
V: TRBV27; J: TRBJ2-1; CDR3: ASSLFVGAYEQF
V: TRBV27; J: TRBJ2-1; CDR3: ASSPPPYLASTDEQF
V: TRBV5-1; J: TRBJ2-1; CDR3: ASRDGTGPMF
V: TRBV12-3/TRBV12-4; J: TRBJ2-3; CDR3: ASSLAGGVDAQY
V: TRBV30; J: TRBJ2-1; CDR3: AWAPSESHEQF
V: TRBV10-2; J: TRBJ2-3; CDR3: ASSELVTGTDTQY
V: TRBV4-1; J: TRBJ2-5; CDR3: ASSRTMIGETQY
V: TRBV4-1; J: TRBJ2-3; CDR3: ASSRDFRAGGVTDTQY
V: TRBV5-1; J: TRBJ2-1; CDR3: ASREGRGPYNEQF
V: TRBV10-3; J: TRBJ1-4; CDR3: AISPDSSNEKLF
V: TRBV7-9; J: TRBJ1-1; CDR3: ASSLTAGLNTEAF
V: TRBV7-8; J: TRBJ1-2; CDR3: ASSLSQGVFYGYT
V: TRBV4-1; J: TRBJ2-3; CDR3: ASSPGASVSTDTQY
V: TRBV27; J: TRBJ2-3; CDR3: ASSSSTLGTDTQY
V: TRBV6-4; J: TRBJ2-1; CDR3: ASSKQRGAPYNEQF
V: TRBV28; J: TRBJ2-5; CDR3: ASTTGGETYGQY
V: TRBV20-1; J: TRBJ2-1; CDR3: SLLEVNSEYYNEQF